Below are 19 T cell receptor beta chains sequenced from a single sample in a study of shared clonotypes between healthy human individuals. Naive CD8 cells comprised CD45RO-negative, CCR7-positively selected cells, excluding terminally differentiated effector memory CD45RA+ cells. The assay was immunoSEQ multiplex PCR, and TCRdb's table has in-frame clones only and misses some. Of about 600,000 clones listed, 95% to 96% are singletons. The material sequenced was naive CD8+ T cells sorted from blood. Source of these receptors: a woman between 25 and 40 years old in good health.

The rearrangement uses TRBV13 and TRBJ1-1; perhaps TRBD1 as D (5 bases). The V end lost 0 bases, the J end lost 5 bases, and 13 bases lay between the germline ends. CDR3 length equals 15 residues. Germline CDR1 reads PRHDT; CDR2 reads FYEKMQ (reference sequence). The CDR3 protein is CASSLGLRGETEAFF. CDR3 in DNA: TGTGCCAGCAGCTTAGGCCTCCGGGGGGAAACTGAAGCTTTCTTT.

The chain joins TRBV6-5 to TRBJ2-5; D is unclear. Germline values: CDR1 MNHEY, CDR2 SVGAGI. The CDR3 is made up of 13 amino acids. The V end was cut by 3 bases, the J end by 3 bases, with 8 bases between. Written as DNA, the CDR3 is TGTGCCAGCAGTTATTTGGCGGAAGAGACCCAGTACTTC. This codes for CASSYLAEETQYF.

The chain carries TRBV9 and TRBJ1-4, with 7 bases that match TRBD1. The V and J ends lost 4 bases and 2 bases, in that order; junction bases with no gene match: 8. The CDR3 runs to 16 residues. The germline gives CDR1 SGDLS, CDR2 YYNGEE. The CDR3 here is CASSSRQGGTNEKLFF. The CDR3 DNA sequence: TGTGCCAGCAGCTCCCGGCAGGGGGGGACTAATGAAAAACTGTTTTTT.

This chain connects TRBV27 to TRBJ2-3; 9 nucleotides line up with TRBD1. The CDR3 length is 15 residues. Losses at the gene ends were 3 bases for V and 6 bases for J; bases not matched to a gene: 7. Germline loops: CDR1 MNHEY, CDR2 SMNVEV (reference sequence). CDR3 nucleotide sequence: TGTGCCAGCAGTTTTGTTGGGACAGGGTGGGATACGCAGTATTTT. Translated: CASSFVGTGWDTQYF.

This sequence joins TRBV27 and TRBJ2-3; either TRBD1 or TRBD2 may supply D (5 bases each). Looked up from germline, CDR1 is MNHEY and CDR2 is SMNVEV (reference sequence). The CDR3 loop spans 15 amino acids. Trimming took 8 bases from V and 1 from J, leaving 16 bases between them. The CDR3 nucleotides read TGTGCCAGCGATATAGAGGGCAGGGGCACAGATACGCAGTATTTT. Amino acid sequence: CASDIEGRGTDTQYF.

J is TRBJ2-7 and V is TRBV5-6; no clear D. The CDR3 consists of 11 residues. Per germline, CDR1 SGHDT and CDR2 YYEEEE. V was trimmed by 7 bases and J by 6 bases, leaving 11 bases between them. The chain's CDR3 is CASGAVVEQYF. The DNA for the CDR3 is TGTGCCAGCGGAGCTGTAGTCGAGCAGTACTTC. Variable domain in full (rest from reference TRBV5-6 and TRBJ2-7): DAGVTQSPTHLIKTRGQQVTLRCSPKSGHDTVSWYQQALGQGPQFIFQYYEEEERQRGNFPDRFSGHQFPNYSSELNVNALLLGDSALYLCASGAVVEQYFGPGTRLTVT.

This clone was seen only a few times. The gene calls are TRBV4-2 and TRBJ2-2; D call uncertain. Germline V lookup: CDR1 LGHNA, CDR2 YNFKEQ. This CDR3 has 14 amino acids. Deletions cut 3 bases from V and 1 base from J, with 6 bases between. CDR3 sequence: CASSHSENTGELFF. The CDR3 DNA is TGTGCCAGCAGCCATTCGGAGAACACCGGGGAGCTGTTTTTT.

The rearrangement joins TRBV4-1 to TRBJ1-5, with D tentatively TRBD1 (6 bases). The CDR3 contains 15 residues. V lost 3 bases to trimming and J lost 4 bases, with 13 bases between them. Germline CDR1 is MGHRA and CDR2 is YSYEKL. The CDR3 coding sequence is TGCGCCAGCAGCCAGGTAACAGGGCTGAATCAGCCCCAGCATTTT. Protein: CASSQVTGLNQPQHF.

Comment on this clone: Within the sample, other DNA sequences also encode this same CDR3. As DNA, the CDR3 is TGTGCCAGCAGCCCTCAAGCTTTCTTT. This codes for CASSPQAFF. This chain uses TRBV27 with TRBJ1-1; D call uncertain. V was shortened by 6 bases and J by 9 bases, with 5 bases between the two germline ends. The CDR3 is 9 residues long. CDR1 is MNHEY and CDR2 is SMNVEV in the germline V gene (reference sequence).

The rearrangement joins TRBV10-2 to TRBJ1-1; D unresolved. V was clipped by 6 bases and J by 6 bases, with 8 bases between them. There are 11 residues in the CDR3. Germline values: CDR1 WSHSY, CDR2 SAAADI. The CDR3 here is CASSWGSEAFF. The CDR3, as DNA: TGCGCCAGCAGCTGGGGTTCTGAAGCTTTCTTT.

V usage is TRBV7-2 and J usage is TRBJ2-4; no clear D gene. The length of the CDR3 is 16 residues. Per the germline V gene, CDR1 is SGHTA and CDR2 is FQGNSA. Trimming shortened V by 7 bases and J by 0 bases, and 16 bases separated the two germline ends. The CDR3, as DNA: TGTGCCAGCACCGATAATAGGTTCCTAGCCAAAAACATTCAGTACTTC. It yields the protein CASTDNRFLAKNIQYF.

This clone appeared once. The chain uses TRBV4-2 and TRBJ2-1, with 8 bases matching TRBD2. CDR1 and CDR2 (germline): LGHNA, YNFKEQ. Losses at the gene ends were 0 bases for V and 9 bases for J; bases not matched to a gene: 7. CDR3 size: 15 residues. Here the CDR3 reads CASSQDPGLVGEQFF. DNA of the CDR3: TGTGCCAGCAGCCAAGATCCGGGACTAGTGGGTGAGCAGTTCTTC.

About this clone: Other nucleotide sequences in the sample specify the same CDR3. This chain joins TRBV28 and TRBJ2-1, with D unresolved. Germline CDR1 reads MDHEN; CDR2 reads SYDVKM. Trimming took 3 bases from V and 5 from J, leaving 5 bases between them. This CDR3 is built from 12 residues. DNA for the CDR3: TGTGCCAGCAGTTTTGGGCACAATGAGCAGTTCTTC. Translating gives CASSFGHNEQFF.

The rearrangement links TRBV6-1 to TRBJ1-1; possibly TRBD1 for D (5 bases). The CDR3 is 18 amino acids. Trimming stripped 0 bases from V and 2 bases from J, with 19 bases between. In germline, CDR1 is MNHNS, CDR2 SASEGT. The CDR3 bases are TGTGCCAGCAGTGAAGCCGAATCTCAGGGTCTCTTTAACACTGAAGCTTTCTTT. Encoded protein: CASSEAESQGLFNTEAFF.

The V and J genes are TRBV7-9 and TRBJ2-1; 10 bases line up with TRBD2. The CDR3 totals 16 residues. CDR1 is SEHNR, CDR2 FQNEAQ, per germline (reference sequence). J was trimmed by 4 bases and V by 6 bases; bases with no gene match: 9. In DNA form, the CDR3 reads TGTGCCAGCAGGCCCCCAGCGGGAGGGAGATACAATGAGCAGTTCTTC. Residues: CASRPPAGGRYNEQFF. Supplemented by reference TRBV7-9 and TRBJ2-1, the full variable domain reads DTGVSQNPRHKITKRGQNVTFRCDPISEHNRLYWYRQTLGQGPEFLTYFQNEAQLEKSRLLSDRFSAERPKGSFSTLEIQRTEQGDSAMYLCASRPPAGGRYNEQFFGPGTRLTVL.

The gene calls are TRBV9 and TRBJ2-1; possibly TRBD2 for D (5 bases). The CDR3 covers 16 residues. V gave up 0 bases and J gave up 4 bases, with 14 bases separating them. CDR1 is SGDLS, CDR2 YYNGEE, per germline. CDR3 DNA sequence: TGTGCCAGCAGCGTAGATCTTGGGAGTTCATACAATGAGCAGTTCTTC. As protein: CASSVDLGSSYNEQFF.

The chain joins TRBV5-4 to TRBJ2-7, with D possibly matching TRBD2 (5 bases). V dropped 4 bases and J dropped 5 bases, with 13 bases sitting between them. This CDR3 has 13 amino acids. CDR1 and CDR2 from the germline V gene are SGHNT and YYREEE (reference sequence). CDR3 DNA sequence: TGTGCCAGCAGCCCCGCGGGTTTTCACGAGCAGTACTTC. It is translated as CASSPAGFHEQYF.

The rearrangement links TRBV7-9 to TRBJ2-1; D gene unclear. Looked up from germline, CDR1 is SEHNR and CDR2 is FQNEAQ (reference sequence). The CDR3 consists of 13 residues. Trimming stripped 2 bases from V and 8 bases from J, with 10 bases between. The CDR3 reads CASSLPGRDEQFF. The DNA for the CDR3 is TGTGCCAGCAGCTTACCCGGCCGGGATGAGCAGTTCTTC.

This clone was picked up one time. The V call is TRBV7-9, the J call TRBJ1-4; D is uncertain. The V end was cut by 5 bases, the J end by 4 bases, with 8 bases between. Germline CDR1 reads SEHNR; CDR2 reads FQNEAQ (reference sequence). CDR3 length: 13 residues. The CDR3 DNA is TGTGCCAGCAGCGGACGGATTAATGAAAAACTGTTTTTT. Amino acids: CASSGRINEKLFF.